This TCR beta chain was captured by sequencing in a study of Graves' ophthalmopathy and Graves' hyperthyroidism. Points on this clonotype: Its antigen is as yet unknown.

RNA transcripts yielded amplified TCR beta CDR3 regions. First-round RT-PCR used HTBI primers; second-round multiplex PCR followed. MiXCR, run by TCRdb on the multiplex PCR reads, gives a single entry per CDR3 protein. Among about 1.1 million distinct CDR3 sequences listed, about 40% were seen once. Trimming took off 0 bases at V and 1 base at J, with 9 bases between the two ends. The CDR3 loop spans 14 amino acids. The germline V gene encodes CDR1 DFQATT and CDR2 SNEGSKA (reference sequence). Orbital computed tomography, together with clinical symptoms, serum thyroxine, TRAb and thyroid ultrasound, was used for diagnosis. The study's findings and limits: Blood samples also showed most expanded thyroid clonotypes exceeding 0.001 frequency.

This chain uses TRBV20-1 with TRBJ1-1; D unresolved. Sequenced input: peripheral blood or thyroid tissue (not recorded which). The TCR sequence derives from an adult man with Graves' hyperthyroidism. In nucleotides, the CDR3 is TGCAGTGCTAGAGATCCCACCAAGAACACTGAAGCTTTCTTT. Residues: CSARDPTKNTEAFF.